Presented here are 13 T cell receptor beta chains from one specimen sequenced in a study of blood T cell repertoires in COVID-19. This table comes from immunoSEQ multiplex PCR, and its TCRdb copy is limited to in-frame clones, with some not included. The sample lists tens of thousands of clones, under 90% occurring once. The sequencing input was peripheral blood. The receptors originated from a man between 60 and 75 years old with COVID-19, enrolled during active disease.

The chain recombines TRBV3-1 (or the pseudogene TRBV3-2) with TRBJ1-1; 7 positions match TRBD1. The trim removed 4 bases at V and 5 bases at J, leaving 4 bases unmatched. The V gene's germline CDR1 is LGHDT and CDR2 YNNKEL (reference sequence). The CDR3 loop spans 13 amino acids. DNA of the CDR3: TGTGCCAGCAGCCTCGACAGGGATACTGAAGCTTTCTTT. Translating it yields CASSLDRDTEAFF.

This clone was detected a few times. V usage is TRBV20-1 and J usage is TRBJ1-1; 7 positions match TRBD1. Germline CDR1 is DFQATT and CDR2 is SNEGSKA (reference sequence). The CDR3 covers 11 residues. V trimming: 6 bases; J trimming: 5 bases; junction bases outside the gene matches: 3. DNA for the CDR3: TGCAGTGCCCCACAGGGGACTGAAGCTTTCTTT. Translated, it gives CSAPQGTEAFF.

The chain couples TRBV19 to TRBJ1-5, with D hard to call. V dropped 7 bases and J dropped 3 bases, with 10 bases sitting between them. The germline gives CDR1 LNHDA, CDR2 SQIVND (reference sequence). The CDR3 sequence is 13 residues long. DNA for the CDR3: TGTGCCAGTACCCCGGGGTTCAATCAGCCCCAGCATTTT. Translating gives CASTPGFNQPQHF.

The gene calls are TRBV28 and TRBJ2-1; 13 positions match TRBD2. This CDR3 spans 13 amino acids. CDR1 is MDHEN and CDR2 is SYDVKM in the germline V gene. The trim removed 8 bases at V and 8 bases at J, leaving 3 bases unmatched. The CDR3 DNA reads TGTGCCAGCGGACTAGCGGGAGTATATGAGCAGTTCTTC. Protein product: CASGLAGVYEQFF.

The chain carries TRBV6-5 and TRBJ1-4, with 7 nucleotides matching TRBD1. Trimming cost V 3 bases and J 8 bases; bases outside gene matches: 9. The length of the CDR3 is 15 residues. Per the germline V gene, CDR1 is MNHEY and CDR2 is SVGAGI. The CDR3 sequence: CASSYSTGQSEKLFF. CDR3 coding DNA: TGTGCCAGCAGTTATTCGACGGGACAGTCAGAAAAACTGTTTTTT.

This chain links TRBV19 with TRBJ2-2, with 12 bases fitting TRBD2. Trimming removed 3 bases from V and 5 bases from J; junction bases left unmatched: 4. There are 16 residues in the CDR3. Germline values: CDR1 LNHDA, CDR2 SQIVND (reference sequence). The CDR3 DNA reads TGTGCCAGTAGTATGACTAGCGGGAGTAAAACCGGGGAGCTGTTTTTT. It codes for CASSMTSGSKTGELFF. The entire variable domain, with the rest obtained from reference TRBV19 and TRBJ2-2, is as follows: DGGITQSPKYLFRKEGQNVTLSCEQNLNHDAMYWYRQDPGQGLRLIYYSQIVNDFQKGDIAEGYSVSREKKESFPLTVTSAQKNPTAFYLCASSMTSGSKTGELFFGEGSRLTVL.

V is TRBV5-4 and J is TRBJ2-5; D is possibly TRBD2 (6 bases). In germline, CDR1 is SGHNT, CDR2 YYREEE (reference sequence). Trimming cost V 4 bases and J 3 bases, with 13 bases left between them. The CDR3 is 14 amino acids. The CDR3 here is CASSSMGGKETQYF. As DNA, the CDR3 is TGTGCCAGCAGCAGTATGGGCGGGAAAGAGACCCAGTACTTC. Looking up the rest from reference TRBV5-4 and TRBJ2-5 gives the full variable domain: ETGVTQSPTHLIKTRGQQVTLRCSSQSGHNTVSWYQQALGQGPQFIFQYYREEENGRGNFPPRFSGLQFPNYSSELNVNALELDDSALYLCASSSMGGKETQYFGPGTRLLVL.

The rearrangement joins TRBV6-2 or TRBV6-3 to TRBJ2-7, with a possible D match to TRBD1 (6 bases). V lost 2 bases, J lost 3 bases, and 8 bases lay in between. The CDR3 has 13 amino acids. Germline assignment: CDR1 MNHEY and CDR2 SVGEGT. CDR3 in amino acids: CASSYLRGYEQYF. CDR3 coding DNA: TGTGCCAGCAGTTACCTCAGGGGCTACGAGCAGTACTTC.

The V and J genes are TRBV2 and TRBJ1-5; D gene unclear. V lost 0 bases and J 4 bases, leaving 7 bases between the germline ends. The CDR3 has 14 amino acids. Germline V CDR1 and CDR2: SNHLY, FYNNEI. The CDR3 DNA is TGTGCCAGCAGTGAAGCTGGCCGTAATCAGCCCCAGCATTTT. Its protein is CASSEAGRNQPQHF.

The chain links TRBV30 to TRBJ2-7, with 7 nucleotides matching TRBD1. V was clipped by 5 bases and J by 3 bases; unmatched bases: 7. The CDR3 extends over 13 amino acids. Germline V gene sequence: CDR1 GTSNPN, CDR2 SVGIG (reference sequence). CDR3 DNA sequence: TGTGCCTGGGGGGACAGTCTATTCTACGAGCAGTACTTC. Residues: CAWGDSLFYEQYF. Full variable domain (outside the CDR3, taken from reference TRBV30 and TRBJ2-7): SQTIHQWPATLVQPVGSPLSLECTVEGTSNPNLYWYRQAAGRGLQLLFYSVGIGQISSEVPQNLSASRPQDRQFILSSKKLLLSDSGFYLCAWGDSLFYEQYFGPGTRLTVT.

CDR3 region: CASSHWAAGDYGYTF. In nucleotides, the CDR3 is TGTGCCAGCAGCCACTGGGCAGCAGGGGACTATGGCTACACCTTC. The rearrangement joins TRBV7-2 to TRBJ1-2; TRBD1 might be the D (6 bases). Germline V gene data show CDR1 as SGHTA and CDR2 as FQGNSA. Trimming cost V 5 bases and J 3 bases, with 16 bases left between them. There are 15 residues in the CDR3.

The gene calls are TRBV9 and TRBJ1-1; D perhaps matches TRBD1 (6 bases). The CDR3 loop spans 14 amino acids. Germline loops: CDR1 SGDLS, CDR2 YYNGEE. V lost 2 bases and J lost 1, with 9 bases in between. The CDR3 DNA sequence: TGTGCCAGCAGCGTTCAGGGGCAGAACACTGAAGCTTTCTTT. It is translated as CASSVQGQNTEAFF.

The V gene is TRBV4-3, the J gene TRBJ1-3, with 9 nucleotides matching TRBD1. This CDR3 contains 18 residues. CDR1 is LGHNA and CDR2 is YSLEER in the germline V gene. J lost 0 bases, V lost 1 base, and 7 bases had no gene match. CDR3 DNA sequence: TGCGCCAGCAGCCAAGCCTCCCCGACAGGGGGCTCTGGAAACACCATATATTTT. It specifies CASSQASPTGGSGNTIYF.